The T cell receptor (beta chain) described here comes from a study of blood T cell repertoires in COVID-19. Overall study context: The United States, Italy and Spain supplied acute and convalescent COVID-19 samples.

The germline gives CDR1 SGHVS, CDR2 FQNEAQ. Trimming removed 3 bases from V and 5 bases from J, with 14 bases in between. The CDR3 totals 15 residues. Recruited during active infection, patients (from Seattle) were subsequently followed longitudinally. Authors' methods: Reference gene primers were amplified, and this amplification served to estimate nucleated cell counts. The data were produced by immunoSEQ multiplex PCR, yet TCRdb's version contains in-frame clones alone and is incomplete. The DNA was the basis for D and trimming; V, J and clone size are from that table. The sample holds roughly 200,000 clones, approximately 81% seen once.

The source is a woman older than 75 with COVID-19, enrolled during active disease. Sequenced sample: peripheral blood. The chain combines TRBV7-8 with TRBJ2-1; D ambiguous. The CDR3 DNA is TGTGCCAGCAGCTTCAGGATCTCCCAGAACAATGAGCAGTTCTTC. Protein sequence: CASSFRISQNNEQFF.